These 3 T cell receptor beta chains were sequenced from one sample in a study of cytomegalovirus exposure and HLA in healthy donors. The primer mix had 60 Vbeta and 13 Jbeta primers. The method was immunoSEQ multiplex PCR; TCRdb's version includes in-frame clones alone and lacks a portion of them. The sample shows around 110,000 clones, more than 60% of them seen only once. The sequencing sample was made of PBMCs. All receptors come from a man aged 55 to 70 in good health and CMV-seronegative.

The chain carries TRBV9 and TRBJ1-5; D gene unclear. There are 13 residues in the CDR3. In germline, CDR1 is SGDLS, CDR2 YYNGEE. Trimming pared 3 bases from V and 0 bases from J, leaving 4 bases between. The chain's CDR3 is CASSAHSNQPQHF. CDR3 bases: TGTGCCAGCAGCGCCCATAGCAATCAGCCCCAGCATTTT.

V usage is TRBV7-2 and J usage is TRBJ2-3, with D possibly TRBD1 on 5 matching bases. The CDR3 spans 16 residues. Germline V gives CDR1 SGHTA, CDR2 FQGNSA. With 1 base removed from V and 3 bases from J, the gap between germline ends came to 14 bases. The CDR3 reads CASSLVRPGWTDTQYF. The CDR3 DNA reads TGTGCCAGCAGCTTAGTCAGGCCAGGGTGGACAGATACGCAGTATTTT.

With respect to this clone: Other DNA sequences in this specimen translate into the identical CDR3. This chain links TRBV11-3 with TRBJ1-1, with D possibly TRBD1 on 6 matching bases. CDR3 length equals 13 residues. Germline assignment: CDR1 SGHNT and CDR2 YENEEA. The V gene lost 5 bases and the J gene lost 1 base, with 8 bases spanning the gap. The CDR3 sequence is CASSLQGNTEAFF. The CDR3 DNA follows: TGTGCCAGCAGCCTACAGGGGAACACTGAAGCTTTCTTT.